The rows below give T cell receptor beta chains drawn from one sample of a study of Graves' ophthalmopathy and Graves' hyperthyroidism. TCRdb independently ran MiXCR on the multiplex PCR reads; one entry per CDR3 protein. The sample contains around 600,000 distinct CDR3 sequences, roughly 41% of which appear only once. The sequenced material came from peripheral blood. These receptors originate from an adult man with Graves' ophthalmopathy. Each CDR3 is given with its conserved first and last residue. Fields, in order: D gene, J gene, clone size, V gene, CDR3 DNA, CDR3 protein. The D gene is left open where the match is weak. The listing skips clone size in some rows; elsewhere it reads once, few, many or a size class.

D: -; J: TRBJ1-5; size: many; V: TRBV29-1; DNA: TGCAGCGTTGTATCGGGGGGCAATCAGCCCCAGCATTTT; CDR3: CSVVSGGNQPQHF
D: TRBD1; J: TRBJ1-1; size: -; V: TRBV30; DNA: TGTGCCTGGAGTGTACAGGCAGGGGGTGATGAAGCTTTCTTT; CDR3: CAWSVQAGGDEAFF
D: TRBD1; J: TRBJ1-2; size: -; V: TRBV10-3; DNA: TGTGCCAGCAGTTACGACCCGGGACAGGGGGTGTATGGCTACACCTTC; CDR3: CASSYDPGQGVYGYTF
D: -; J: TRBJ2-6; size: many; V: TRBV5-8; DNA: TGTGCCAGCAGCTCAGACGCAGGGTCTGGGGCCAACGTCCTGACTTTC; CDR3: CASSSDAGSGANVLTF
D: TRBD1; J: TRBJ1-4; size: many; V: TRBV7-6; DNA: TGTGCCAGCAGCGCAGACAGGGGAAGGCCTAATGAAAAACTGTTTTTT; CDR3: CASSADRGRPNEKLFF
D: TRBD1; J: TRBJ1-6; size: many; V: TRBV10-3; DNA: TGTGCCATCAGTGACGGGACAGGGAATTCACCCCTCCACTTT; CDR3: CAISDGTGNSPLHF
D: TRBD1; J: TRBJ1-1; size: few; V: TRBV4-2; DNA: TGTGCCAGCAGCCAAGTCGGGACAGACACTGAAGCTTTCTTT; CDR3: CASSQVGTDTEAFF
D: TRBD2; J: TRBJ2-5; size: many; V: TRBV7-2; DNA: TGTGCCAGCAGCCTCATAGGCGGGCTAGCGGGGGGAGAGACCCAGTACTTC; CDR3: CASSLIGGLAGGETQYF
D: TRBD1; J: TRBJ1-5; size: many; V: TRBV2; DNA: TGTGCCAGCAGCTCCCCGACAGGGGGATCCCCTCAGCCCCAGCATTTT; CDR3: CASSSPTGGSPQPQHF
D: -; J: TRBJ1-4; size: many; V: TRBV5-8; DNA: TGTGCCAGCAGCCGAGGCGGGTCGACGGCTAATGAAAAACTGTTTTTT; CDR3: CASSRGGSTANEKLFF
D: -; J: TRBJ2-5; size: many; V: TRBV12-3/TRBV12-4; DNA: TGTGCCAGCAACATGAAGGGAGAAGAGACCCAGTACTTC; CDR3: CASNMKGEETQYF
D: -; J: TRBJ1-1; size: many; V: TRBV2; DNA: TGTGCCAGCAAGGAGGAGAACACTGAAGCTTTCTTT; CDR3: CASKEENTEAFF
D: -; J: TRBJ1-3; size: -; V: TRBV10-3; DNA: TGTGCCATCAGTGAGTCAGCGGGGGGAAGCACCATATATTTT; CDR3: CAISESAGGSTIYF
D: -; J: TRBJ2-5; size: many; V: TRBV24-1; DNA: TGTGCCACCACCGGGGACGAGACCCAGTACTTC; CDR3: CATTGDETQYF
D: TRBD2; J: TRBJ2-3; size: few; V: TRBV11-2; DNA: TGTGCCAGCAGCTCGGGGGGAGGTTTTGGTGGAGATACGCAGTATTTT; CDR3: CASSSGGGFGGDTQYF
D: -; J: TRBJ1-2; size: -; V: TRBV5-1; DNA: TGCGCCAGCAGCTTGGATGGGACCCCAGAGGACTATGGCTACACCTTC; CDR3: CASSLDGTPEDYGYTF
D: TRBD1; J: TRBJ1-1; size: once; V: TRBV5-1; DNA: TGCGCCAGCAGCTTGGCCCAAATCGGACAGGGCCCCTTTGGAGCTTTCTTT; CDR3: CASSLAQIGQGPFGAFF
D: -; J: TRBJ2-7; size: -; V: TRBV7-9; DNA: TGTGGCAGCAGCTTAGCGGACACCTACGAGCAGTACTTC; CDR3: CGSSLADTYEQYF
D: TRBD2; J: TRBJ2-7; size: -; V: TRBV20-1; DNA: TGCAGTGCTAGGCCCGCTAGCGGGAGGGCCCACTACGAGCAGTACTTC; CDR3: CSARPASGRAHYEQYF
D: -; J: TRBJ2-2; size: -; V: TRBV10-3; DNA: TGTGCCAGCAGCGATACGGGATTCAACACCGGGGAGCTGTTTTTT; CDR3: CASSDTGFNTGELFF
D: TRBD2; J: TRBJ2-7; size: -; V: TRBV20-1; DNA: TGCAGTGCTAGAGCCGCCAGCGGGGGCCTCCGGTACGAGCAGTACTTC; CDR3: CSARAASGGLRYEQYF
D: -; J: TRBJ2-7; size: many; V: TRBV6-6; DNA: TGTGCCAGCAGTTACGGGGACTTCCTCTCCTACGAGCAGTACTTC; CDR3: CASSYGDFLSYEQYF
D: TRBD1; J: TRBJ2-7; size: few; V: TRBV9; DNA: TGTGCCAGCAGCGCAAGGACAGGGAACCTGGGTGAGCAGTACTTC; CDR3: CASSARTGNLGEQYF
D: TRBD2; J: TRBJ2-5; size: few; V: TRBV4-1; DNA: TGCGCCAGCAGCCAATTCCCGGGACTAGCGAAAGAGACCCAGTACTTC; CDR3: CASSQFPGLAKETQYF
D: TRBD1; J: TRBJ2-2; size: once; V: TRBV15; DNA: TGTGCCACCAGCAGAGTCAGGCAGGGGGCCTCGAACACCGGGGAGCTGTTTTTT; CDR3: CATSRVRQGASNTGELFF
D: TRBD1; J: TRBJ1-2; size: few; V: TRBV19; DNA: TGTGCCAGTAGTCAACTTCCGGGACAGGGGAGTGGTGGCTACACCTTC; CDR3: CASSQLPGQGSGGYTF